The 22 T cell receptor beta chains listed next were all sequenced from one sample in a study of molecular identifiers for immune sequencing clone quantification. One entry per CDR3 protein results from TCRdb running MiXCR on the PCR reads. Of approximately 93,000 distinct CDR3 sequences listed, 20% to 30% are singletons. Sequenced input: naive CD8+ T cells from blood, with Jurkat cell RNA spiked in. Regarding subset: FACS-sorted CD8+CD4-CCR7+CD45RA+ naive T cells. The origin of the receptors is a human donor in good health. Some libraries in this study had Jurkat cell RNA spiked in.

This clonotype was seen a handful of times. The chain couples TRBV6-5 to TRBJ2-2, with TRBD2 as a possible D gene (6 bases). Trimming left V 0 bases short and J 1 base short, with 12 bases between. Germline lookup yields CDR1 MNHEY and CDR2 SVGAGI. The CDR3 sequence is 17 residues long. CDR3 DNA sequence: TGTGCCAGCAGTTACTCAGTAGCGGTGAAGAACACCGGGGAGCTGTTTTTT. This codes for CASSYSVAVKNTGELFF.

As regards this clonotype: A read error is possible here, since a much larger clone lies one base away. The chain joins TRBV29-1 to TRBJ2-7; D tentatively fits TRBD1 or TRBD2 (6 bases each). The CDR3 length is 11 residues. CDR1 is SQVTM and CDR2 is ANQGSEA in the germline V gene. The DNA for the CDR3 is TGCAGCGTGAAGGGGGGATACGAGCAGAACTTC. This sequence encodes CSVKGGYEQNF.

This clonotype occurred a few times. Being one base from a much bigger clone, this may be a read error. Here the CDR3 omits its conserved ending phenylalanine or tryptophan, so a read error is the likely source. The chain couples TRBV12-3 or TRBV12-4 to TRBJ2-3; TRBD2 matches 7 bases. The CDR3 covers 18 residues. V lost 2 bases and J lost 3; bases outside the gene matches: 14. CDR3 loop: CASSLSQDWRELTDTQYL. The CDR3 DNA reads TGTGCCAGCAGTTTATCCCAAGACTGGCGGGAGCTGACAGATACGCAGTATCTT.

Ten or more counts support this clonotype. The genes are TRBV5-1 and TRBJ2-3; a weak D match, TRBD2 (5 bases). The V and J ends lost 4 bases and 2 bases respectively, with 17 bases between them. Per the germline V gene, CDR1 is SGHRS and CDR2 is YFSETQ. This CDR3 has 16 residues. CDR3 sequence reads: CASSQNDGLTTDTQYF. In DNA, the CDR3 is TGCGCCAGCAGCCAGAATGACGGACTCACCACAGATACGCAGTATTTT.

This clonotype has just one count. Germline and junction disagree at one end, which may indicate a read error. Here the CDR3 DNA reads TGTGCCAGCAGGGTACCCCCGAAAGGTAGCGGATACACAGATACACAGTATTTT. This codes for CASRVPPKGSGYTDTQYF. The chain joins TRBV7-2 to TRBJ2-3; tentative D call: TRBD2 (6 bases). The length of the CDR3 is 18 residues. CDR1 is SGHTA and CDR2 is FQGNSA in the germline V gene.

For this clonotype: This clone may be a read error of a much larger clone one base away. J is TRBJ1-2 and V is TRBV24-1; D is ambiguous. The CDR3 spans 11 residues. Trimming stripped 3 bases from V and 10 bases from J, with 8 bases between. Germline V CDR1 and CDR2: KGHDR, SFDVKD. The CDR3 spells CATSDGGDYTF. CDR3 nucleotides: TGTGCCACCAGTGATGGCGGCGACTACACCTTC.

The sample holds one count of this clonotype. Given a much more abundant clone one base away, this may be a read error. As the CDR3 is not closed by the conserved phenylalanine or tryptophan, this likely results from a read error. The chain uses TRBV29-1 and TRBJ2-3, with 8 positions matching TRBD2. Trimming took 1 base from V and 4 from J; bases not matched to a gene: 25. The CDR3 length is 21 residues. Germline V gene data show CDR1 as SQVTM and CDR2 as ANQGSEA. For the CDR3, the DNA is TGCAGCGTTGAAGTGGCGACCTTTGGTAGCGGGATCATGTCATTGGCAGATACGCAGTATCTT. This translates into CSVEVATFGSGIMSLADTQYL.

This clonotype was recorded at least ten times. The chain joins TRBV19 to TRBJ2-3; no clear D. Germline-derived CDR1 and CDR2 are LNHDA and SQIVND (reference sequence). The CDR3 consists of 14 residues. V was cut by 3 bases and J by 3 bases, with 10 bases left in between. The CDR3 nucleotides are TGTGCCAGTAGTATCTTGGCTTATACAGATACGCAGTATTTT. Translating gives CASSILAYTDTQYF. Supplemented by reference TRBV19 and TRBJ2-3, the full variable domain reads DGGITQSPKYLFRKEGQNVTLSCEQNLNHDAMYWYRQDPGQGLRLIYYSQIVNDFQKGDIAEGYSVSREKKESFPLTVTSAQKNPTAFYLCASSILAYTDTQYFGPGTRLTVL.

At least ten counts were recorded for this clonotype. CDR3 DNA sequence: TGTGCCAGCAGCATTGAGACAGTTAGCACAGATACGCAGTATTTT. This gives the protein CASSIETVSTDTQYF. The chain couples TRBV9 to TRBJ2-3, with D perhaps matching TRBD1 (5 bases). CDR3 length equals 15 residues. Germline V gene data show CDR1 as SGDLS and CDR2 as YYNGEE. V gave up 4 bases and J gave up 0 bases, with 12 bases separating them.

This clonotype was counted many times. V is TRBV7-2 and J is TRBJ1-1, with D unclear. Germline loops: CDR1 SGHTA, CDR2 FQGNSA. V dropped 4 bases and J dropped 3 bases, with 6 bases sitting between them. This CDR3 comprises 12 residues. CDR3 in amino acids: CASSWTDTEAFF. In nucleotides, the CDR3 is TGTGCCAGCAGCTGGACGGACACTGAAGCTTTCTTT.

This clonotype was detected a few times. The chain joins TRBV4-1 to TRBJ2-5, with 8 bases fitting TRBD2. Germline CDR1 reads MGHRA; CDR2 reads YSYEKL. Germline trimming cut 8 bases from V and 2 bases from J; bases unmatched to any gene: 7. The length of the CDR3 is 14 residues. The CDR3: CASGELAEQETQYF. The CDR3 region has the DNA TGCGCCAGCGGCGAACTAGCGGAACAAGAGACCCAGTACTTC.

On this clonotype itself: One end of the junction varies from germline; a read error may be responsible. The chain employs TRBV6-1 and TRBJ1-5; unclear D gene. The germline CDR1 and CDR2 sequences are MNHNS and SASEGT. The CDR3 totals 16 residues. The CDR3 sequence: CASSPLKQNSNQPPHF. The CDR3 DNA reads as TGTGCCAGCAGCCCATTAAAACAGAATAGCAATCAGCCCCCGCATTTT.

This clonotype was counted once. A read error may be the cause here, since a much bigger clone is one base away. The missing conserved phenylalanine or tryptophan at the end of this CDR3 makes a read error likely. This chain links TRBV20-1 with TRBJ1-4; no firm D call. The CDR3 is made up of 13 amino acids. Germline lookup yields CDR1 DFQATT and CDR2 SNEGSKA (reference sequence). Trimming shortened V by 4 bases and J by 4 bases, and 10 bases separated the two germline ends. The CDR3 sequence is CSAMAGLNEKLFL. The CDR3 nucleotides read TGCAGTGCTATGGCCGGGCTTAATGAAAAACTGTTTTTA.

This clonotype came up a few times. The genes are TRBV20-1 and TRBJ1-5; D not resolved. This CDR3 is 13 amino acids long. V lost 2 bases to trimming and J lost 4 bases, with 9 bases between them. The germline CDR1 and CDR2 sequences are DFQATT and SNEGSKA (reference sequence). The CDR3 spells CSARSPGNQPQHF. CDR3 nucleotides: TGCAGTGCTAGATCCCCGGGGAATCAGCCCCAGCATTTT.

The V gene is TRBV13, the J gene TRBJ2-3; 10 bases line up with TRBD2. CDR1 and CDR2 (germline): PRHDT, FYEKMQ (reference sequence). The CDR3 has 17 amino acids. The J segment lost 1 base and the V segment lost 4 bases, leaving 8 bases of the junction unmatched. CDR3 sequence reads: CASSSSLAGAGTDTQYF. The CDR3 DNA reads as TGTGCCAGCAGCTCTTCTCTAGCGGGGGCGGGCACAGATACGCAGTATTTT.

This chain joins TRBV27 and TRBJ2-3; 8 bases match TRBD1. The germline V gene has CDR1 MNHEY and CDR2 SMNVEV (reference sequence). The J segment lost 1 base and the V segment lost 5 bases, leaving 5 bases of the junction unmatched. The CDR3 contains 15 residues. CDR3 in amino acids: CASSRETGGTDTQYF. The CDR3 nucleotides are TGTGCCAGCAGTAGGGAGACAGGGGGCACAGATACGCAGTATTTT.

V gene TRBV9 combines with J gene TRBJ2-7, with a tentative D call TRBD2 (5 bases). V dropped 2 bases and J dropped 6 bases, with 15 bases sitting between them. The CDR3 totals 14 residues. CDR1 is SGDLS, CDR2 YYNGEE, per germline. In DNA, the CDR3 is TGTGCCAGCAGCGTGTTCGGGGTTGAAGGCGAGCAGTACTTC. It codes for CASSVFGVEGEQYF.

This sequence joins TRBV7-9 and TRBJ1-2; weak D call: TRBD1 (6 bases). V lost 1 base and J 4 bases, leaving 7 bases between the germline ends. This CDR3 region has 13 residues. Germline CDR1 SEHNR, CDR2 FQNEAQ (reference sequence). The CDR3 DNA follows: TGTGCCAGCAGCTTAGTACAGGGCTATGGCTACACCTTC. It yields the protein CASSLVQGYGYTF.

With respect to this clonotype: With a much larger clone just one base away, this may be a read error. The CDR3 DNA reads as TGTGCCAGCAGCCCCGGGGACAGCGCCTACGAGCAGTACTTC. Translated, it gives CASSPGDSAYEQYF. The V and J genes are TRBV7-9 and TRBJ2-7; 7 bases agree with TRBD1. Germline loops: CDR1 SEHNR, CDR2 FQNEAQ (reference sequence). J gave up 2 bases and V 5 bases, and 6 bases lay outside the gene matches. This CDR3 has 14 residues.

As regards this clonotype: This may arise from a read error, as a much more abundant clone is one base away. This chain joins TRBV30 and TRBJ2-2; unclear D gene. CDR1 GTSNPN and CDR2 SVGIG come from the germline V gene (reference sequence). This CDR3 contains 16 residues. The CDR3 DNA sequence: TGTGCCTGGAGTTCCTTTGACCCCCCGAACGCCGGGGAGCTGTTTTTT. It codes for CAWSSFDPPNAGELFF.

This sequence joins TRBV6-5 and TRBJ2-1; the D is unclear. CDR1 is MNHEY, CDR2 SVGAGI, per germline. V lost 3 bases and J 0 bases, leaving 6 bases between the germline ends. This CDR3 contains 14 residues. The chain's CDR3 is CASSYGYSYNEQFF. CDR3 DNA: TGTGCCAGCAGTTATGGGTACTCCTACAATGAGCAGTTCTTC.

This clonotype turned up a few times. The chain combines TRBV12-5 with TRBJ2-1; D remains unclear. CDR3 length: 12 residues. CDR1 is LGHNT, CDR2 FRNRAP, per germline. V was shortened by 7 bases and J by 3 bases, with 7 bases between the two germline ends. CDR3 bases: TGTGCTAGTGCCTTGAGCTACAATGAGCAGTTCTTC. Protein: CASALSYNEQFF.